These 25 T cell receptor beta chains share one sample of origin, sequenced in a study of Graves' ophthalmopathy and Graves' hyperthyroidism. RNA served as the template for amplifying TCR beta CDR3 regions. A first-round RT-PCR used HTBI primers, followed by a second-round multiplex PCR. Using its own MiXCR run on the multiplex PCR reads, TCRdb lists one record per CDR3 protein. The sample lists about 24,000 distinct CDR3 sequences, about half occurring once. Material for sequencing was peripheral blood. Source of these receptors: an adult woman with stable Graves' hyperthyroidism.

This clonotype was picked up many times. V gene TRBV27 combines with J gene TRBJ2-7; D gene ambiguous. Trimming took 5 bases from V and 7 from J, leaving 18 bases between them. The CDR3 loop spans 14 amino acids. CDR1 MNHEY and CDR2 SMNVEV come from the germline V gene (reference sequence). The chain's CDR3 is CASSALGFSREQYF. The CDR3 DNA reads TGTGCCAGCAGTGCTTTAGGCTTTTCGCGTGAGCAGTACTTC.

This clonotype was seen repeatedly, ten times or more. A much larger clone lies a single base off, so this may be a read error. The rearrangement joins TRBV12-3 or TRBV12-4 to TRBJ2-7, with TRBD2 identical over 11 bases. There are 15 residues in the CDR3. V gave up 6 bases and J gave up 2 bases; unmatched junction bases: 6. This CDR3 reads CASSRLAGGAYEQYF. The CDR3 DNA sequence: TGTGCCAGCAGCAGGCTAGCGGGAGGCGCCTACGAGCAGTACTTC.

The chain carries TRBV29-1 and TRBJ1-4, with D uncertain. The CDR3 extends over 12 amino acids. V was clipped by 4 bases and J by 4 bases, with 7 bases between them. The germline V gene encodes CDR1 SQVTM and CDR2 ANQGSEA. CDR3 protein: CSVGGSNEKLFF. The CDR3 coding sequence is TGCAGCGTTGGCGGGAGTAATGAAAAACTGTTTTTT. The variable domain in full, completed from reference TRBV29-1 and TRBJ1-4, reads SAVISQKPSRDICQRGTSLTIQCQVDSQVTMMFWYRQQPGQSLTLIATANQGSEATYESGFVIDKFPISRPNLTFSTLTVSNMSPEDSSIYLCSVGGSNEKLFFGSGTQLSVL.

The chain has TRBV19 and TRBJ1-3; D remains unclear. Per the germline V gene, CDR1 is LNHDA and CDR2 is SQIVND (reference sequence). The V gene lost 3 bases and the J gene lost 0 bases, with 12 bases spanning the gap. This CDR3 contains 16 residues. The chain's CDR3 is CASSIRWQNSGNTIYF. The DNA of the CDR3 is TGTGCCAGTAGTATCCGGTGGCAGAACTCTGGAAACACCATATATTTT.

This sequence joins TRBV4-1 and TRBJ2-7; 14 bases align to TRBD2. The germline V gene has CDR1 MGHRA and CDR2 YSYEKL. V shed 4 bases, J shed 7 bases, and the junction held 12 bases outside the gene matches. The CDR3 is made up of 17 amino acids. The CDR3 is CASSRISGTSGSCEQYF. The CDR3 DNA sequence: TGCGCCAGCAGCCGTATCTCCGGGACTAGCGGGAGTTGTGAGCAGTACTTC.

This clonotype is medium-sized within its sample. The V gene is TRBV2, the J gene TRBJ2-1; 9 bases fit TRBD2. The V segment lost 6 bases and the J segment 10 bases; nucleotides outside the gene matches: 7. CDR1 is SNHLY and CDR2 is FYNNEI in the germline V gene. The CDR3 totals 13 residues. CDR3 bases: TGTGCCAGCAGGCAGCGGGAGGATCAAGAGCAGTTCTTC. Its protein is CASRQREDQEQFF.

This clonotype has at least ten counts. J is TRBJ2-5 and V is TRBV6-7; TRBD2 agrees at 8 bases. TRBV6-7 counts as an open reading frame of uncertain function. Trimming took 2 bases from V and 4 from J; bases not matched to a gene: 6. The CDR3 spans 15 residues. The CDR3 DNA is TGTGCCAGCAGTTACCGATCGGGGGGGAGAGAGACCCAGTACTTC. It translates to CASSYRSGGRETQYF.

The gene calls are TRBV6-5 and TRBJ2-2; 8 bases map to TRBD1. Trimming removed 4 bases from V and 4 bases from J; junction bases left unmatched: 5. In germline, CDR1 is MNHEY, CDR2 SVGAGI. The length of the CDR3 is 15 residues. CDR3 protein: CASSWTGWGTGELFF. As DNA, the CDR3 is TGTGCCAGCAGTTGGACAGGGTGGGGCACCGGGGAGCTGTTTTTT.

The rearrangement joins TRBV7-9 to TRBJ1-5; 12 bases fit TRBD1. After removal of 5 bases from V and 14 bases from J, the junction contained 7 bases not matched to a gene. This CDR3 comprises 13 residues. Per germline, CDR1 SEHNR and CDR2 FQNEAQ (reference sequence). The CDR3 sequence: CASSAGQGAAEHF. Written as DNA, the CDR3 is TGTGCCAGCAGCGCGGGACAGGGGGCAGCGGAGCATTTT.

This clonotype was recorded many times. V usage is TRBV6-2 or TRBV6-3 and J usage is TRBJ1-1; D is undetermined. Germline CDR1 reads MNHEY; CDR2 reads SVGEGT. Trimming took off 2 bases at V and 0 bases at J, with 7 bases between the two ends. CDR3 length equals 14 residues. As DNA, the CDR3 is TGTGCCAGCAGTTACGGAGGAATGAACACTGAAGCTTTCTTT. This translates into CASSYGGMNTEAFF.

The J gene is TRBJ1-6, the V gene TRBV7-7, with 10 bases identical to TRBD1. Germline assignment: CDR1 SSHAT and CDR2 FNYEAQ (reference sequence). J lost 7 bases, V lost 4 bases, and 4 bases had no gene match. This CDR3 spans 15 amino acids. CDR3 region: CASSSGQGINSPLHF. The CDR3 coding sequence is TGTGCCAGCAGCTCGGGACAGGGGATCAATTCACCCCTCCACTTT.

Notes on this clonotype: One junction end disagrees with the germline gene, perhaps due to a read error. The chain links TRBV18 to TRBJ2-2, with D perhaps being TRBD1 or TRBD2 (5 bases each). Looked up from germline, CDR1 is KGHSH and CDR2 is LQKENI. CDR3 length: 17 residues. For the CDR3, the DNA is TGTGCCAGCTCACCAGCCAGCGGCCATGTGGACACCGGGGCGCTGTTTTTT. Translation: CASSPASGHVDTGALFF.

This clonotype was detected many times. A single base separates this from a much larger clone, so it may be a read error. This sequence joins TRBV6-2 or TRBV6-3 and TRBJ2-7; TRBD2 is a possible D gene (5 bases). The CDR3 has 16 residues. The germline V gene encodes CDR1 MNHEY and CDR2 SVGEGT. V dropped 5 bases and J dropped 2 bases, with 19 bases sitting between them. The CDR3 is CASSRETGGLAYEQYF. CDR3 bases: TGTGCCAGCAGTAGGGAAACTGGCGGACTCGCCTACGAGCAGTACTTC.

Sample share makes this clonotype medium-sized. The chain uses TRBV9 and TRBJ2-2; no definite D call. The germline V and J ends were trimmed by 0 bases and 6 bases, with 6 bases remaining between them. Per germline, CDR1 SGDLS and CDR2 YYNGEE. The CDR3 is 13 residues long. The CDR3 region is CASSVVSSGELFF. The CDR3 nucleotides read TGTGCCAGCAGCGTAGTCTCTTCCGGGGAGCTGTTTTTT.

This clonotype has a count of ten or more. The conserved phenylalanine or tryptophan is not found at the CDR3 terminus, so this likely reflects a read error. The J gene is TRBJ2-6, the V gene TRBV24-1; the D gene is possibly TRBD2 (5 bases). CDR1 is KGHDR and CDR2 is SFDVKD in the germline V gene. Trimming left V 10 bases short and J 0 bases short, with 6 bases between. The CDR3 spans 13 residues. The CDR3, as DNA: TGTGCCACGGGGAGCTCTGGGGCCAACGTCCTGACTCTC. Amino acid sequence: CATGSSGANVLTL.

The rearrangement links TRBV6-5 to TRBJ2-2; tentatively, D is TRBD1 or TRBD2 (5 bases each). CDR3 length equals 15 residues. The V gene's germline CDR1 is MNHEY and CDR2 SVGAGI. V lost 6 bases and J 7 bases, leaving 18 bases between the germline ends. The CDR3 region has the DNA TGTGCCAGCAGCCAAGTGGCAAAGAGGGGCGGGGAGCTGTTTTTT. This gives the protein CASSQVAKRGGELFF.

The sample holds many counts of this clonotype. The chain combines TRBV5-1 with TRBJ2-1; the match to TRBD2 covers 14 bases. The CDR3 contains 17 residues. Germline V lookup: CDR1 SGHRS, CDR2 YFSETQ. V shed 4 bases and J 8 bases; nucleotides not matched to a gene: 11. The CDR3 spells CASSDPGLAGATDEQFF. The CDR3 nucleotides read TGCGCCAGCAGCGACCCGGGACTAGCGGGAGCTACAGATGAGCAGTTCTTC.

This clonotype appeared a few times. The chain is built from TRBV20-1 and TRBJ1-2; D uncertain. CDR1 and CDR2 (germline): DFQATT, SNEGSKA (reference sequence). The CDR3 contains 11 residues. The ends were cut back, 6 bases at V and 10 bases at J, with 15 bases in the middle. For the CDR3, the DNA is TGCAGTGCGAGCTTAGACACTGCCTACACCTTC. Protein sequence: CSASLDTAYTF.

This clonotype was counted at least ten times. This chain links TRBV29-1 with TRBJ2-5, with 9 bases matching TRBD2. The germline CDR1 and CDR2 sequences are SQVTM and ANQGSEA. Unmatched junction bases numbered 4, after V lost 1 base and J lost 4 bases. This CDR3 contains 14 residues. DNA of the CDR3: TGCAGCGTTGAAGGACTAGCGGATCGAGAGACCCAGTACTTC. Residues: CSVEGLADRETQYF. Full variable domain (missing parts from reference TRBV29-1 and TRBJ2-5): SAVISQKPSRDICQRGTSLTIQCQVDSQVTMMFWYRQQPGQSLTLIATANQGSEATYESGFVIDKFPISRPNLTFSTLTVSNMSPEDSSIYLCSVEGLADRETQYFGPGTRLLVL.

This clonotype was picked up many times. The chain joins TRBV4-1 to TRBJ2-5, with D perhaps TRBD1 (6 bases). Germline V gene sequence: CDR1 MGHRA, CDR2 YSYEKL. The CDR3 covers 24 residues. V was trimmed by 0 bases and J by 4 bases, leaving 39 bases between them. The CDR3, as DNA: TGCGCCAGCAGCCAAGATCGGCTATTTTCAACACAGGGTGATTATCCCAGGAACTTAGAGACCCAGTACTTC. Translation: CASSQDRLFSTQGDYPRNLETQYF.

A note on this clonotype: A read error is likely, as this CDR3 ends without the conserved phenylalanine or tryptophan. Because the CDR3's place on the DNA is in doubt, the DNA is left out and the CDR3 is given as listed by TCRdb. The chain recombines TRBV20-1 with TRBJ1-2; the table's D call, TRBD1, was not checked against the DNA. In germline, CDR1 is DFQATT, CDR2 SNEGSKA (reference sequence). The CDR3 adds up to 9 amino acids, both ends counted. Here the CDR3 reads CSAKGTGPL.

This clonotype was observed many times. The rearrangement links TRBV6-5 to TRBJ1-2; D possibly corresponds to TRBD1 (5 bases). The V end lost 8 bases, the J end lost 4 bases, and 17 bases lay between the germline ends. The germline CDR1 and CDR2 sequences are MNHEY and SVGAGI. The CDR3 consists of 14 residues. The CDR3 bases are TGTGCCAGCTCCCTTGGGGGGTTCCCCTATGGCTACACCTTC. Its protein is CASSLGGFPYGYTF.

This sequence joins TRBV19 and TRBJ2-1, with 8 bases that match TRBD1. J gave up 5 bases and V 7 bases, and 13 bases lay outside the gene matches. CDR1 and CDR2 (germline): LNHDA, SQIVND (reference sequence). This CDR3 has 16 amino acids. The CDR3 coding sequence is TGTGCCAGTACTCAACAGGGGGACAGGATAAACAATGAGCAGTTCTTC. This translates into CASTQQGDRINNEQFF.

This clonotype was seen ten or more times. The CDR3 nucleotides read TGTGCCAGCAGCCAAGATCCAGGAACTAATGAAAAACTGTTTTTT. This gives the protein CASSQDPGTNEKLFF. The chain combines TRBV3-1 with TRBJ1-4; D ambiguous. This CDR3 contains 15 residues. Trimming took off 0 bases at V and 1 base at J, with 6 bases between the two ends. Per germline, CDR1 LGHDT and CDR2 YNNKEL (reference sequence).

The table lists this clonotype with a few counts. This chain links TRBV2 with TRBJ2-1; D is unresolved. Germline V gives CDR1 SNHLY, CDR2 FYNNEI. V lost 1 base and J 1 base, leaving 8 bases between the germline ends. The length of the CDR3 is 15 residues. The CDR3 nucleotides read TGTGCCAGCAGTGAAGAGATGTCGTCCTACAATGAGCAGTTCTTC. Translated: CASSEEMSSYNEQFF.